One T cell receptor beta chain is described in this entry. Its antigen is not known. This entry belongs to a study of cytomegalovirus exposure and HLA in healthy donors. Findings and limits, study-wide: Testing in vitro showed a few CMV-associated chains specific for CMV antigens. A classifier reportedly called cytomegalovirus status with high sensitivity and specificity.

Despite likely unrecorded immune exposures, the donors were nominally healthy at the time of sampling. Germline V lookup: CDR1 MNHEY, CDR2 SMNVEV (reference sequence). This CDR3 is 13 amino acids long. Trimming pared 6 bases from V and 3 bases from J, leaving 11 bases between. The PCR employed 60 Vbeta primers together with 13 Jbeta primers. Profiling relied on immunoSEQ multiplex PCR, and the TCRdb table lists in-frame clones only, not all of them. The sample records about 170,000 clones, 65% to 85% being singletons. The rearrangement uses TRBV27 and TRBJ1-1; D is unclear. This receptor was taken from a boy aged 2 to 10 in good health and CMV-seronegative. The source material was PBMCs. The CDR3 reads CASRPSRDTEAFF. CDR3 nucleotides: TGTGCCAGCAGGCCCTCGAGGGACACTGAAGCTTTCTTT.